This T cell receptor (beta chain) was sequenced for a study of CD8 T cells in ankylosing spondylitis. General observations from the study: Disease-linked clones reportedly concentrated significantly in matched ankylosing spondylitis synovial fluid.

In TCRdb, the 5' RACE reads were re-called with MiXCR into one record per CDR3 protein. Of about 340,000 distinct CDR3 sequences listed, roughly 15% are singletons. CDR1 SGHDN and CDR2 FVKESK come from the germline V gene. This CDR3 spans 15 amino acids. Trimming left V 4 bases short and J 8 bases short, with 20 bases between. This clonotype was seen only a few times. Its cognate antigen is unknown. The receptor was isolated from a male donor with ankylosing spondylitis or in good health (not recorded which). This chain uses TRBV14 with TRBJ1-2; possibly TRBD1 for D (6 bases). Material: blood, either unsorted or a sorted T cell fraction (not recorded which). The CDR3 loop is CASSLRTASQGGYTF. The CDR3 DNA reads TGTGCCAGCAGCCTCCGGACAGCGAGTCAGGGAGGCTACACCTTC.